The subject of this entry is one TCR beta chain. Its antigen is unknown. The sample originates from a study of cytomegalovirus exposure and HLA in healthy donors. Findings and limits, study-wide: Several of the most significant clusters were apparently associated with common viral pathogens in a later analysis. Reports indicated that the classifier achieved high specificity and sensitivity in diagnosing cytomegalovirus status. Upon later analysis, TCR association rates were observed to vary by HLA locus, being highest for DRB1 and lowest for HLA-C.

CDR3 length equals 13 residues. Germline CDR1 and CDR2: SQVTM and ANQGSEA. The V end lost 6 bases, the J end lost 2 bases, and 13 bases lay between the germline ends. 60 Vbeta and 13 Jbeta primers were used in PCR. Some clones are missing from TCRdb's copy, which holds only in-frame ones; the method was immunoSEQ multiplex PCR. Of more than 90,000 clones listed, 76% were seen once; the top ten hold about 4.3%. Material for sequencing was PBMCs. The TCR comes from a middle-aged man in good health and CMV-seronegative. The V and J genes are TRBV29-1 and TRBJ1-1, with a possible D match to TRBD1 (6 bases). The CDR3 DNA reads as TGCAGCGTAGACCAGGGGAGAAACACTGAAGCTTTCTTT. Translated: CSVDQGRNTEAFF.